A single T cell receptor beta chain is shown here with its context. In the authors' methods: Reference gene primer amplification yielded estimated nucleated cell counts. Sequenced by immunoSEQ multiplex PCR; TCRdb stores in-frame clones only, minus some. V, J and clone size are those of that table, while D and trimming were read from the DNA. The table lists fewer than 450,000 clones, 88% of them singletons, with 2% to 2.5% in the top ten. This record comes from a study of blood T cell repertoires in COVID-19. Background on the study: Specimens from acute and convalescent COVID-19 originated in the United States, Italy and Spain.

The CDR3 has 17 residues. V lost 2 bases and J 6 bases, leaving 20 bases between the germline ends. Germline V gives CDR1 MDHEN, CDR2 SYDVKM. This sequence originates from a woman between 35 and 50 years old with acute COVID-19. Sequencing was performed on PBMCs or T cells enriched from blood (not recorded which). The rearrangement uses TRBV28 and TRBJ1-5; maybe TRBD1 (6 bases). The CDR3 bases are TGTGCCAGCAGTTTACCCCAGGCTTATAGGGGGTTTCAGCCCCAGCATTTT. It translates to CASSLPQAYRGFQPQHF.